This T cell receptor (beta chain) was sequenced during a study of PD-1 blockade in mismatch repair-deficient tumors. Turning to the study itself: Patients had around 12 mismatch repair-deficient cancer types, all previously treated and progressing.

This clone was counted only a few times. The method was immunoSEQ multiplex PCR; TCRdb's version includes in-frame clones alone and lacks a portion of them. The table lists approximately 80,000 clones, around 80% of them singletons. The CDR3 length is 14 residues. Germline assignment: CDR1 MNHEY and CDR2 SVGAGI. V dropped 7 bases and J dropped 7 bases, with 17 bases sitting between them. The chain recombines TRBV6-5 with TRBJ2-1, with D tentatively TRBD1 or TRBD2 (6 bases each). This clonotype was sampled from an adult with mismatch repair-deficient cancer. The sample was peripheral blood, taken 44 weeks after starting pembrolizumab. The DNA for the CDR3 is TGTGCCAGCAAGTCGGGGGCGCGAGGTAATGAGCAGTTCTTC. Protein product: CASKSGARGNEQFF.